The T cell receptor beta chain described here comes from a study of graft-versus-host responses after intestinal transplantation. Turning to the study itself: Uniformly, recipients were administered anti-thymocyte globulin induction with subsequent tacrolimus and steroids for approximately three years. Study outcomes and limitations: Individuals carrying graft-donor T cell macrochimerism showed high graft-versus-host to host-versus-graft clonal ratios in allografts.

Turning to this clone: Its antigen remains unidentified.

Sequencing was performed with immunoSEQ multiplex PCR; in TCRdb, only in-frame clones are kept and a portion is missing. This table holds 65,000 to 100,000 clones, approximately 90% found once. The input for sequencing was unstimulated CD8+ T cells sorted from spleen or lymph node cells, taken before transplant. The TCR sequence derives from a human donor who was the organ donor for an intestinal transplant.

The CDR3 region has the DNA TGTGCCAGCAGCTCCCCGGGACAGGGCAATGAGCAGTTCTTC. It yields the protein CASSSPGQGNEQFF. The rearrangement joins TRBV5-4 to TRBJ2-1; 9 nucleotides match TRBD1. The CDR3 loop spans 14 amino acids. V was clipped by 3 bases and J by 6 bases; unmatched bases: 4. The germline V gene encodes CDR1 SGHNT and CDR2 YYREEE (reference sequence).